The T cell receptor (beta chain) under discussion was sequenced for a study of CXCR3-negative and CXCR3-positive naive CD8 T cells (dated by TCRdb to the late 2010s). Regarding the complete study: About 150 million TRB reads were obtained in total, roughly 1.5 +/- 0.3 million reads per library. Data from ten or so donors, pooled across two independent experiments, went into the diversity and physicochemical repertoire analyses. Naive subsets from 5 or 6 donors and memory cells from 3 donors were included in the TRBV-TRBJ cluster analysis. Here is what the overall study found, with its caveats: TRBV-TRBJ usage was similar between naive CXCR3-negative and CXCR3-positive cells from the same donor, while memory cells showed distinct patterns. Because surface CD5, which has been linked to self-reactivity in mice, was comparable between naive subsets, TCR interaction strength was also inferred from TRB CDR3 physicochemical properties. Freshly isolated PBMCs were used for most assays because CXCR3 expression partially decreased after cryopreservation. Repertoire diversity was comparably high in both naive subsets but much lower in memory CD8+ T cells.

Each CD8+ T cell subset was flow-sorted in triplicate, with over 250,000 cells per subset placed directly into RLT lysis buffer. Peripheral blood mononuclear cells were isolated from buffy coats by standard density gradient centrifugation. An RNeasy Mini Kit was used to extract total RNA from the sorted cells. In the case of this clonotype: Its antigen remains unidentified.

Via the germline V gene (reference sequence), CDR1 is SEHNR and CDR2 FQNEAQ. The CDR3 runs 14 residues from the cysteine to the phenylalanine. The nucleotide record is missing. The run used a NextSeq 550. The Human TCR Profiling Kit (MiLaboratory) was used to make UMI-labeled 5' RACE TRB cDNA libraries. cDNA synthesis used the entire amount of extracted RNA, and PCR amplification then used the entire amount of cDNA produced. Libraries were prepared in parallel with an identical number of PCR cycles. Regarding the original processing steps: With a requirement of at least two reads per UMI, MIGEC and MiXCR extracted about 50,000 +/- 10,000 unique UMI-labeled TRB cDNA molecules per library. On average, each library contained roughly 40,000 +/- 10,000 functional in-frame TRB CDR3 nucleotide clonotypes without stop codons. Diversity metrics, including normalized Shannon-Wiener and Chao1, were computed in VDJtools after downsampling to 5000 UMI-labeled TRB molecules per sample. For the central five CDR3 residues, VDJtools calculated physicochemical properties weighted by clonotype size, namely interaction energy, strength, volume and Kidera factor 4. Reprocessed by TCRdb, the reads give a single entry per CDR3 protein sequence, without DNA. The V and J calls were not made by the authors but by TCRdb's processing. This sample's listing comprises under 70,000 distinct CDR3 sequences. The ten largest clones capture 20% to 25% of the sample.

The chain couples TRBV7-9 to TRBJ2-1. This clonotype was obtained from a human donor in good health. Some clones in this sample may be carry-over from other donors' samples. The material sequenced was memory CD8+ T cells from blood. In light of the paper, this sample's cell subset or site label describes: conventional CD8+ memory T cells (TMEM), sorted as controls. The encoded CDR3 is CASSLSGDYNEQFF.